The 2 T cell receptor beta chains presented below share a single source sample, sequenced in a study of shared clonotypes between healthy human individuals. The method was immunoSEQ multiplex PCR; TCRdb's version includes in-frame clones alone and lacks a portion of them. Of fewer than 1.8 million clones listed, about 98.5% are singletons. Sequencing used naive CD4+ T cells sorted from blood. Subset defined: CD45RA+ positively selected. The source is a man aged 25-40 years in good health.

This chain connects TRBV19 to TRBJ1-5; D uncertain. V shed 1 base and J shed 11 bases, with 15 bases lying between them. The CDR3 contains 14 residues. CDR1 and CDR2 (germline): LNHDA, SQIVND (reference sequence). Written as DNA, the CDR3 is TGTGCCAGTAGTATAGTTACCCCCACAGCGACCCAGCATTTT. The encoded protein is CASSIVTPTATQHF.

The genes are TRBV20-1 and TRBJ2-7; no clear D. This CDR3 has 11 residues. CDR1 is DFQATT and CDR2 is SNEGSKA in the germline V gene (reference sequence). Trimming took 6 bases from V and 7 from J, leaving 13 bases between them. CDR3 DNA: TGCAGTGCAAGAAGCATGAAGGAGCAGTACTTC. It codes for CSARSMKEQYF.